This TCR beta chain was recovered during a study of Graves' ophthalmopathy and Graves' hyperthyroidism. Study observations and caveats: Predictions made by the model for ophthalmopathy progression reached more than 55% sensitivity and approximately 78% specificity.

Amplification from RNA transcripts yielded the TCR beta CDR3 regions. HTBI primers were employed in first-round RT-PCR, then a second-round multiplex PCR followed. From the multiplex PCR reads, TCRdb called clonotypes with MiXCR, one entry per CDR3 protein. The sample has more than 300,000 distinct CDR3 sequences; 15% are singletons. This clonotype was found a few times. Its antigen is still unknown. The germline V gene encodes CDR1 SGHRS and CDR2 YFSETQ. The CDR3 runs 14 residues. V shed 4 bases and J shed 5 bases, with 16 bases lying between them. The source material was peripheral blood. This sequence originates from a woman between 18 and 29 years old with stable Graves' hyperthyroidism. J is TRBJ2-7 and V is TRBV5-1, with D possibly TRBD2 on 6 matching bases. Here the CDR3 reads CASSPGLGTDEQYF. The CDR3 DNA follows: TGCGCCAGCAGCCCGGGACTGGGAACTGACGAGCAGTACTTC.